This paragraph covers one T cell receptor (beta chain) sequence. Its antigen is currently unknown. These data come from a study of cytomegalovirus exposure and HLA in healthy donors. Findings and caveats of the study: Specificity of three CMV-associated chains for CMV antigens was verified in vitro. Per published accounts, TCR beta sequences correctly predicted the HLA-A and HLA-B alleles of most subjects. Apart from CMV serostatus, no immune exposure information was available.

The study ran its PCR with 60 Vbeta and 13 Jbeta primers. TCRdb's table, derived via immunoSEQ multiplex PCR, lists solely in-frame clones and lacks some. The sample yields approximately 110,000 clones, under 85% seen once. The V gene's germline CDR1 is MNHEY and CDR2 SMNVEV (reference sequence). V was pared by 10 bases and J by 7 bases, with 13 bases of the junction left unmatched. The CDR3 sequence is 15 residues long. The sequence was obtained from a woman in her 40s in good health and CMV-seropositive. The sequenced material came from PBMCs. This chain uses TRBV27 with TRBJ2-2, with TRBD2 matching over 9 bases. CDR3 residues: CAIARAGGAIGELFF. The CDR3, as DNA: TGTGCCATCGCTAGAGCGGGGGGCGCCATCGGGGAGCTGTTTTTT.